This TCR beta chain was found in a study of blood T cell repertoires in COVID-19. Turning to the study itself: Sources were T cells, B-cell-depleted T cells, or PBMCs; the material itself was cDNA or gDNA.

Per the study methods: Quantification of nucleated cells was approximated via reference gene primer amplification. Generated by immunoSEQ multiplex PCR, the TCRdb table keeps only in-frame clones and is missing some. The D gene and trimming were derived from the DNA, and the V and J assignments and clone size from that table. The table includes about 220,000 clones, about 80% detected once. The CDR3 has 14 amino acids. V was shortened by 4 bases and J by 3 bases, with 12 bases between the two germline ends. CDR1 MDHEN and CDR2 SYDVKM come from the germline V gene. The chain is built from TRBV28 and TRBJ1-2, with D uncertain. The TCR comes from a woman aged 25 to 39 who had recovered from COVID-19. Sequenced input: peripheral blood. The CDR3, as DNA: TGTGCCAGCAGTTCCACATACATACACTATGGCTACACCTTC. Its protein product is CASSSTYIHYGYTF.